The clone carrying this T cell receptor beta chain was detected once. Its antigen is not known. These data are taken from a study of cytomegalovirus exposure and HLA in healthy donors. The study, taken as a whole, reports: According to a subsequent analysis, TCR clusters from the first cohort were inclined to appear together in the 100 to 150 validation repertoires. Most observed TCR sequences were rare, whereas some public TCRs were detected in many donors.

Trimming took off 0 bases at V and 7 bases at J, with 16 bases between the two ends. The CDR3 is made up of 16 amino acids. Germline V gene lookup returns CDR1 MNHEY and CDR2 SVGAGI. Generated by immunoSEQ multiplex PCR, the TCRdb table keeps only in-frame clones and is missing some. Here the sample spans about 160,000 clones, roughly 86% being singletons. The donors were part of the 120-subject validation cohort, which stood apart from the approximately 700-subject first cohort. The sequencing sample was made of PBMCs. The chain is built from TRBV6-5 and TRBJ2-1; possible D gene TRBD1, 6 bases. This clonotype was sampled from a man aged 18 to 29 in good health and CMV-seropositive. The CDR3 is CASSYSVKGEINEQFF. For the CDR3, the DNA is TGTGCCAGCAGTTACTCGGTAAAGGGGGAAATAAATGAGCAGTTCTTC.